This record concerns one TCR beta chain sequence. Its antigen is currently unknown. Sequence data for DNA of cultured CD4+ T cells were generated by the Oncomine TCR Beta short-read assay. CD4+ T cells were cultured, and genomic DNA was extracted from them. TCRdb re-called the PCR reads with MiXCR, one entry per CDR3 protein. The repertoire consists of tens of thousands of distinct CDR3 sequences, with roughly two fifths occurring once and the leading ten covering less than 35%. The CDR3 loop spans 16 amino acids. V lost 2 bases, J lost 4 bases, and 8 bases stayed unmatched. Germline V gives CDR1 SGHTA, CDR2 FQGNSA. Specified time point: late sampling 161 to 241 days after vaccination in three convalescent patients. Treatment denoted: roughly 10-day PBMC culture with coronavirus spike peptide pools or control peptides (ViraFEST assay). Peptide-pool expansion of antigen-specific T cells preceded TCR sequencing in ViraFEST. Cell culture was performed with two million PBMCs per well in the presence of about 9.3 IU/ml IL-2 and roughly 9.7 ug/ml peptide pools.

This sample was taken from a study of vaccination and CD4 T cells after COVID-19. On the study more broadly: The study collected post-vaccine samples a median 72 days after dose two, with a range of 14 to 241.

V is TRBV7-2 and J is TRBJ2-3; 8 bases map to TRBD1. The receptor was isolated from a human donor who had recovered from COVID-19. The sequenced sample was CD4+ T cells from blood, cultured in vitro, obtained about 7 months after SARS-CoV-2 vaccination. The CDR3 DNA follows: TGTGCCAGCAGCTTAAAAACAGGGGGGTGGGCAGATACGCAGTATTTT. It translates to CASSLKTGGWADTQYF.